The count of the clone carrying this T cell receptor (beta chain) is one. The sample contains more than one DNA sequence encoding this CDR3. The sample belongs to a study of shared clonotypes between healthy human individuals. Here immunoSEQ multiplex PCR was the method, and the copy in TCRdb shows in-frame clones only, minus some. The sample carries approximately 530,000 clones, around 96% recorded once. The sample taken for sequencing was naive CD4+ T cells sorted from blood. As to subset: CD45RA+ positively selected. This receptor was taken from a woman aged 30 to 39 in good health.

The CDR3 protein is CASSLVGGGTDTQYF. Written as DNA, the CDR3 is TGTGCCAGCAGCTTAGTCGGAGGGGGGACAGATACGCAGTATTTT. The V and J genes are TRBV7-9 and TRBJ2-3; D might be TRBD1 or TRBD2, each matching 6 bases. The CDR3 covers 15 residues. V was clipped by 1 base and J by 3 bases, with 11 bases between them. Germline values: CDR1 SEHNR, CDR2 FQNEAQ (reference sequence).